A single sample is the source of the 5 T cell receptor beta chains below, sequenced in a study of shared clonotypes between healthy human individuals. The assay was immunoSEQ multiplex PCR, and TCRdb's table has in-frame clones only and misses some. The sample lists about 340,000 clones; roughly 70% were seen once. The sample was memory CD4+ T cells sorted from blood. Regarding subset: CD45RA-negative fraction. Receptors were obtained from a man aged 25-40 years in good health.

V and J are TRBV19 and TRBJ2-3; a possible D gene is TRBD1 (5 bases). The CDR3 has 16 residues. Trimming left V 4 bases short and J 0 bases short, with 14 bases between. Germline loops: CDR1 LNHDA, CDR2 SQIVND (reference sequence). The CDR3 DNA sequence: TGTGCCAGTAGTAGTCAGGGCCCCTACAGCACAGATACGCAGTATTTT. Translation gives CASSSQGPYSTDTQYF.

This chain connects TRBV5-4 to TRBJ2-3; weak D call: TRBD2 (6 bases). Germline V gives CDR1 SGHNT, CDR2 YYREEE (reference sequence). The CDR3 sequence is 15 residues long. The V gene lost 4 bases and the J gene lost 1 base, with 13 bases spanning the gap. CDR3 sequence reads: CASSRGGPGTDTQYF. Here the CDR3 DNA reads TGTGCCAGCAGCCGCGGAGGGCCCGGCACAGATACGCAGTATTTT.

The V and J genes are TRBV21-1 and TRBJ2-3; TRBD2 reflects the table's D call only, with no check against the DNA. TRBV21-1 is designated a pseudogene. The CDR3 sequence is 20 residues long. The CDR3 region is CASSNYGREGAESNTDTQYF. The CDR3 DNA is TGTGCCAGCAGCAATTATGGCAGGGAGGGAGCCGAGTCGAACACAGATACGCAGTATTTT.

The chain uses TRBV7-9 and TRBJ2-6; D gene ambiguous. Between the trimmed V and J ends, which lost 5 bases and 1 base, there was a span of 9 bases. Germline V gene data show CDR1 as SEHNR and CDR2 as FQNEAQ (reference sequence). The CDR3 totals 15 residues. In nucleotides, the CDR3 is TGTGCCAGCAGCCCGTGGGGATCTGGGGCCAACGTCCTGACTTTC. Its protein product is CASSPWGSGANVLTF. Together with reference TRBV7-9 and TRBJ2-6, the CDR3 gives the full variable domain: DTGVSQNPRHKITKRGQNVTFRCDPISEHNRLYWYRQTLGQGPEFLTYFQNEAQLEKSRLLSDRFSAERPKGSFSTLEIQRTEQGDSAMYLCASSPWGSGANVLTFGAGSRLTVL.

The chain combines TRBV13 with TRBJ1-5; D is undetermined. The CDR3 runs to 13 residues. CDR1 and CDR2 from the germline V gene are PRHDT and FYEKMQ (reference sequence). Trimming pared 2 bases from V and 1 base from J, leaving 3 bases between. CDR3 protein: CASSLQSNQPQHF. In DNA form, the CDR3 reads TGTGCCAGCAGCTTACAGAGCAATCAGCCCCAGCATTTT.